One and the same sample provided the 20 T cell receptor beta chains below, sequenced in a study of T cell responses to AZD1222 COVID-19 vaccine (dated by TCRdb to the early 2020s). Library preparation was by the immunoSEQ multiplex PCR assay. The table was pulled from immuneACCESS by TCRdb, which kept in-frame rearrangements only. Such tables lose some clones; where checked, under half of the loss comes from unresolved V genes, and the rest has no known cause. The sample profile shows about 190,000 clones; approximately 91% of them were found once. Nearly 1% of the sample rests with the top ten. This specimen's time point label, per the study, means: baseline before first vaccination. The material was peripheral blood, obtained on day 0 of AZD1222 vaccination. The receptors here all came from an adult in good health.

This chain joins TRBV6-4 and TRBJ2-3, with D possibly TRBD2 on 6 matching bases. CDR1 is MRHNA and CDR2 is SNTAGT in the germline V gene. This CDR3 is built from 15 residues. Trimming pared 5 bases from V and 1 base from J, leaving 13 bases between. For the CDR3, the DNA is TGTGCCAGCAGTCTTCGCGGGATCCGCACAGATACGCAGTATTTT. It encodes CASSLRGIRTDTQYF.

The J gene is TRBJ1-6, the V gene TRBV6-4, with 9 nucleotides matching TRBD1. Germline loops: CDR1 MRHNA, CDR2 SNTAGT. Trimming cost V 8 bases and J 6 bases; bases outside gene matches: 5. The CDR3 is 14 residues long. This CDR3 is CASWGDRANSPLHF. The CDR3 bases are TGTGCCAGCTGGGGGGACAGGGCTAATTCACCCCTCCACTTT.

Concerning this clone: The same CDR3 also results from other DNA sequences found in this sample. The rearrangement joins TRBV5-1 to TRBJ2-3, with TRBD1 matching over 7 bases. The CDR3 sequence is 15 residues long. Germline V gene data show CDR1 as SGHRS and CDR2 as YFSETQ. Losses at the gene ends were 1 base for V and 1 base for J; bases not matched to a gene: 3. The CDR3 loop is CASSLRGLGTDTQYF. For the CDR3, the DNA is TGCGCCAGCAGCTTGAGGGGGCTAGGCACAGATACGCAGTATTTT.

The chain recombines TRBV27 with TRBJ1-4, with D perhaps TRBD1 (6 bases). The V gene lost 5 bases and the J gene lost 0 bases, with 13 bases spanning the gap. This CDR3 has 16 amino acids. The germline CDR1 and CDR2 sequences are MNHEY and SMNVEV (reference sequence). Written as DNA, the CDR3 is TGTGCCAGCAGTCCTGAGGGACAAGCAACTAATGAAAAACTGTTTTTT. Translated: CASSPEGQATNEKLFF.

V and J are TRBV11-3 and TRBJ2-5; 7 bases match TRBD1. Germline loops: CDR1 SGHNT, CDR2 YENEEA. The V gene end was trimmed by 0 bases and the J gene end by 0 bases; junction bases not matched to a gene: 1. CDR3 size: 15 residues. CDR3 sequence: CASSLDGTDQETQYF. DNA of the CDR3: TGTGCCAGCAGCTTAGATGGGACAGACCAAGAGACCCAGTACTTC.

This sequence joins TRBV18 and TRBJ2-5; no clear D gene. Germline V gene lookup returns CDR1 KGHSH and CDR2 LQKENI. V was cut by 2 bases and J by 5 bases, with 9 bases left in between. CDR3 size: 13 residues. The CDR3 DNA reads as TGTGCCAGCTCACCAAGTCTGACGGAGACCCAGTACTTC. Translating it yields CASSPSLTETQYF.

This chain links TRBV3-1 (or the pseudogene TRBV3-2) with TRBJ2-1; TRBD2 matches at 11 bases. Germline V gene lookup returns CDR1 LGHDT and CDR2 YNNKEL (reference sequence). The CDR3 consists of 13 residues. The junction had 9 bases not matched to a gene; V was cut back by 7 bases and J by 13 bases. CDR3 in DNA: TGTGCCAGCACCCTGATAGCGGGAGGGCCTCAGTTCTTC. Its translation is CASTLIAGGPQFF.

V and J are TRBV6-1 and TRBJ1-4; D perhaps matches TRBD1 (5 bases). The length of the CDR3 is 16 residues. V lost 4 bases and J 6 bases, leaving 18 bases between the germline ends. Germline V CDR1 and CDR2: MNHNS, SASEGT. CDR3 DNA sequence: TGTGCCAGCAGTGGTTCGTTTGGGGGTAAATATGAAAAACTGTTTTTT. Protein sequence: CASSGSFGGKYEKLFF.

The genes are TRBV4-1 and TRBJ2-1; D assignment may be TRBD1 or TRBD2 (5 bases each). Germline values: CDR1 MGHRA, CDR2 YSYEKL. V shed 0 bases and J shed 3 bases, with 12 bases lying between them. The CDR3 covers 16 residues. The DNA for the CDR3 is TGCGCCAGCAGCCAAGAGCTCACTAGGGGCTACAATGAGCAGTTCTTC. This codes for CASSQELTRGYNEQFF.

The chain links TRBV7-2 to TRBJ2-7; 11 bases map to TRBD1. The junction had 6 bases not matched to a gene; V was cut back by 4 bases and J by 1 base. This CDR3 spans 16 amino acids. Germline lookup yields CDR1 SGHTA and CDR2 FQGNSA. The CDR3 DNA follows: TGTGCCAGCAGCTCCCTCTGGGACAGGGGGTCCTACGAGCAGTACTTC. This codes for CASSSLWDRGSYEQYF.

This chain connects TRBV28 to TRBJ1-2; 12 bases agree with TRBD1. Per germline, CDR1 MDHEN and CDR2 SYDVKM. V lost 5 bases to trimming and J lost 5 bases; unmatched junction nucleotides: 9. The length of the CDR3 is 16 residues. Here the CDR3 reads CASSQRDRGLWYGYTF. Here the CDR3 DNA reads TGTGCCAGCAGTCAACGGGACAGGGGGCTCTGGTATGGCTACACCTTC.

The genes are TRBV5-4 and TRBJ2-2; 7 bases are shared with TRBD2. This CDR3 comprises 16 residues. Germline V gives CDR1 SGHNT, CDR2 YYREEE (reference sequence). V lost 0 bases and J lost 0; bases outside the gene matches: 2. The CDR3 DNA sequence: TGTGCCAGCAGCTTGGGTCTAGCGGCGAACACCGGGGAGCTGTTTTTT. Its protein is CASSLGLAANTGELFF.

The chain has TRBV5-6 and TRBJ1-1; TRBD1 aligns across 9 bases. The CDR3 loop spans 15 amino acids. Germline CDR1 is SGHDT and CDR2 is YYEEEE. The V and J ends lost 1 base and 4 bases, in that order; junction bases with no gene match: 5. Here the CDR3 reads CASSLMGQGITEAFF. CDR3 bases: TGTGCCAGCAGCTTGATGGGACAGGGAATCACTGAAGCTTTCTTT.

The chain employs TRBV5-1 and TRBJ2-7, with TRBD1 as a possible D gene (6 bases). The CDR3 runs 14 residues. Trimming took off 2 bases at V and 1 base at J, with 10 bases between the two ends. From germline, CDR1 is SGHRS and CDR2 YFSETQ. The CDR3 protein is CASSFGTSSYEQYF. The CDR3 nucleotides are TGCGCCAGCAGCTTCGGGACAAGTTCCTACGAGCAGTACTTC. The variable domain in full, with the rest retrieved from reference TRBV5-1 and TRBJ2-7, is KAGVTQTPRYLIKTRGQQVTLSCSPISGHRSVSWYQQTPGQGLQFLFEYFSETQRNKGNFPGRFSGRQFSNSRSEMNVSTLELGDSALYLCASSFGTSSYEQYFGPGTRLTVT.

This chain uses TRBV3-1 (or the pseudogene TRBV3-2) with TRBJ1-6; 7 bases align to TRBD1. The trim removed 6 bases at V and 4 bases at J, leaving 9 bases unmatched. Germline loops: CDR1 LGHDT, CDR2 YNNKEL (reference sequence). This CDR3 region has 16 residues. The CDR3 is CASSQNYRGYNSPLHF. CDR3 in DNA: TGTGCCAGCAGTCAAAACTACAGGGGTTATAATTCACCCCTCCACTTT.

V and J are TRBV7-8 and TRBJ2-7; no reliable D call. With 2 bases removed from V and 3 bases from J, the gap between germline ends came to 8 bases. Germline V lookup: CDR1 SGHVS, CDR2 FQNEAQ. This CDR3 has 13 residues. This chain's CDR3 is CASSLSQFYEQYF. CDR3 coding DNA: TGTGCCAGCAGCTTATCACAGTTCTACGAGCAGTACTTC.

The chain uses TRBV7-2 and TRBJ1-2; 11 nucleotides match TRBD1. CDR1 is SGHTA, CDR2 FQGNSA, per germline. Trimming removed 5 bases from V and 8 bases from J; junction bases left unmatched: 10. There are 15 residues in the CDR3. The CDR3 region has the DNA TGTGCCAGCAGCGAAGGAGGACAGGGGGCGAGAGGCTACACCTTC. Translation gives CASSEGGQGARGYTF.

This chain connects TRBV3-1 (or the pseudogene TRBV3-2) to TRBJ2-5; D might be TRBD1 (7 bases). Germline CDR1 and CDR2: LGHDT and YNNKEL (reference sequence). The CDR3 covers 15 residues. V shed 4 bases and J shed 2 bases, with 14 bases lying between them. The CDR3 DNA sequence: TGTGCCAGCAGCCGGGACTCGACAGGGCAAGAGACCCAGTACTTC. Protein sequence: CASSRDSTGQETQYF.

The DNA of the CDR3 is TGCAGCGGACAGGGGGACTATGGCTACACCTTC. As protein: CSGQGDYGYTF. This sequence joins TRBV29-1 and TRBJ1-2; 9 bases are shared with TRBD1. Per germline, CDR1 SQVTM and CDR2 ANQGSEA. The CDR3 has 11 residues. After removal of 7 bases from V and 3 bases from J, the junction contained 0 bases not matched to a gene.

The rearrangement joins TRBV2 to TRBJ1-1; D is undetermined. V lost 6 bases to trimming and J lost 2 bases, with 10 bases between them. Germline values: CDR1 SNHLY, CDR2 FYNNEI. The CDR3 loop spans 13 amino acids. The CDR3 loop reads CASSGNLNTEAFF. The CDR3 DNA is TGTGCCAGCAGCGGGAATCTTAACACTGAAGCTTTCTTT.